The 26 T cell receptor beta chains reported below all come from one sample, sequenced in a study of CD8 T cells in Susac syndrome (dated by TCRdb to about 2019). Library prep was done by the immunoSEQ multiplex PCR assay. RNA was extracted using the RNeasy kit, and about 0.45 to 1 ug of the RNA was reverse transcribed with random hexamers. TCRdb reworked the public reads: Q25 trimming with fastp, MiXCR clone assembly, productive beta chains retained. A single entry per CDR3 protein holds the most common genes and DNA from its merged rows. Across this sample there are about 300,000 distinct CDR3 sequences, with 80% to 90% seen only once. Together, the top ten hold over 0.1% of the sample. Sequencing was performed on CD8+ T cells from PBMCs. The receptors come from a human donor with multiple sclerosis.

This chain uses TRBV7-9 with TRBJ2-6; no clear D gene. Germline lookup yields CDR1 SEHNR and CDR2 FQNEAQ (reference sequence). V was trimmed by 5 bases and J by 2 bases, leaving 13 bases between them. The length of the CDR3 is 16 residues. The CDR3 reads CASSPTPGAGANVLTF. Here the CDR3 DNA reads TGTGCCAGCAGCCCCACCCCGGGCGCTGGGGCCAACGTCCTGACTTTC.

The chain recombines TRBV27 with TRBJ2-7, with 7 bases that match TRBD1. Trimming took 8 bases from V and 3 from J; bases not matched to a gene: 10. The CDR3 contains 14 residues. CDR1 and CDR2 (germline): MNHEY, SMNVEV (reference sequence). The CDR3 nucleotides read TGTGCCAGCGGCCCTGGCAGGGGGTTCTACGAGCAGTACTTC. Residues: CASGPGRGFYEQYF.

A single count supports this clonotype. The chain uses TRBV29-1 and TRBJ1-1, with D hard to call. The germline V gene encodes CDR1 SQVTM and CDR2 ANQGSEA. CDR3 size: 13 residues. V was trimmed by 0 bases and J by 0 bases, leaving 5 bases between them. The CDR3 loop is CSVEDILNTEAFF. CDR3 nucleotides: TGCAGCGTTGAAGATATCCTGAACACTGAAGCTTTCTTT.

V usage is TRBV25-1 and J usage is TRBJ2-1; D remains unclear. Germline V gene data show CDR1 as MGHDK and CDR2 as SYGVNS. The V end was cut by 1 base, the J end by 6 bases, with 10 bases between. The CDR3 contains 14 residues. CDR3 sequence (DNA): TGTGCCAGCAGTGAATTGGTCCGAACCAATGAGCAGTTCTTC. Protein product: CASSELVRTNEQFF.

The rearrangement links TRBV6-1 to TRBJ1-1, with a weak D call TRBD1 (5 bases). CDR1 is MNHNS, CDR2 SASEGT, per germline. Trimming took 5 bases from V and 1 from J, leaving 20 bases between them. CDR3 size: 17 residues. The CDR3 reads CASSPLPPPGENTEAFF. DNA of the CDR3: TGTGCCAGCAGTCCCTTACCCCCCCCGGGGGAGAACACTGAAGCTTTCTTT.

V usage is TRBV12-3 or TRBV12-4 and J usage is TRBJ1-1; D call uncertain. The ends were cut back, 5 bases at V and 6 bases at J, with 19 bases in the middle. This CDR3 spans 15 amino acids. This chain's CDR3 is CASSGVSEVFAEAFF. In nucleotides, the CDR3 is TGTGCCAGCAGTGGGGTATCTGAGGTGTTCGCTGAAGCTTTCTTT.

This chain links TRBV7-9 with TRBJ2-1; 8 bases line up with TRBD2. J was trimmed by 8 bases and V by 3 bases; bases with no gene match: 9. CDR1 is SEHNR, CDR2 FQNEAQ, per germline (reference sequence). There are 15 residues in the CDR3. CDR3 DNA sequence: TGTGCCAGCAGCTTTCCGAGCGGGAGCTGGGATGAGCAGTTCTTC. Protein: CASSFPSGSWDEQFF.

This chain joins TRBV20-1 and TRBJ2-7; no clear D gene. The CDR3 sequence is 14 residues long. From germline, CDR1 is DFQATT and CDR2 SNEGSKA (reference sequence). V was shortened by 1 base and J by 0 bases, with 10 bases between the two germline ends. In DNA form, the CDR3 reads TGCAGTGCTAGAGGACTGGAGAGCTCCTACGAGCAGTACTTC. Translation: CSARGLESSYEQYF.

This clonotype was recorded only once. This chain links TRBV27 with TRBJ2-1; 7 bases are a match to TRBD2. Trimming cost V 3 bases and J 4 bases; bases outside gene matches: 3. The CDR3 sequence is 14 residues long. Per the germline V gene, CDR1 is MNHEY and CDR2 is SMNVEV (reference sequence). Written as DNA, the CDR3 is TGTGCCAGCAGTTTTAGCGGGCCATACAATGAGCAGTTCTTC. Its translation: CASSFSGPYNEQFF.

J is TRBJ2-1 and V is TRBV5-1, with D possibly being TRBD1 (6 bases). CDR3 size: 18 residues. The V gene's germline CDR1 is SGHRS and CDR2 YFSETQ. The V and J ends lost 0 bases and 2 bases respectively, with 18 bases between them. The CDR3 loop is CASSLENRERMAYNEQFF. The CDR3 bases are TGCGCCAGCAGCTTGGAGAACAGGGAACGCATGGCCTACAATGAGCAGTTCTTC.

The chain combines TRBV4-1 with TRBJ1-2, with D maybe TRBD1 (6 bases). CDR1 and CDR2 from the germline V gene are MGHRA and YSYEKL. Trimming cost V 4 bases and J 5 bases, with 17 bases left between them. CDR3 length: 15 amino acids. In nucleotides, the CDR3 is TGCGCCAGCAGCCTCTCCAGGGGCGGCGGGTATGGCTACACCTTC. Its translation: CASSLSRGGGYGYTF.

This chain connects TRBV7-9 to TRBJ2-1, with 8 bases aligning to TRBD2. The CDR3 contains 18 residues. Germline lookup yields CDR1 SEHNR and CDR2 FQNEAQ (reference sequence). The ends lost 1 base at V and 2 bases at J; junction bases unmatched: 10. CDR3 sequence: CASSLVGRGAGAYNEQFF. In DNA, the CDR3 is TGTGCCAGCAGCTTAGTTGGGAGGGGAGCGGGAGCCTACAATGAGCAGTTCTTC.

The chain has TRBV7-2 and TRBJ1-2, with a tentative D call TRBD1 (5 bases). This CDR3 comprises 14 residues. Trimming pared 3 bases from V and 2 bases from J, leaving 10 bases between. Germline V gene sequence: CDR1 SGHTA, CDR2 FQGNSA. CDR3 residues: CASSFAGRNYGYTF. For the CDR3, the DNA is TGTGCCAGCAGCTTCGCGGGACGGAACTATGGCTACACCTTC.

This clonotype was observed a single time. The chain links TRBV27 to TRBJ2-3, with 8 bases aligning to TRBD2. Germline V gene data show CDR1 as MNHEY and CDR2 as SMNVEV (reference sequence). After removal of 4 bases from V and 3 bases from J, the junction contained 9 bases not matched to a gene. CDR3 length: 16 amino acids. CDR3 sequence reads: CASSSSAGDLTDTQYF. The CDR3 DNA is TGTGCCAGCAGTTCCTCAGCGGGAGATTTGACAGATACGCAGTATTTT.

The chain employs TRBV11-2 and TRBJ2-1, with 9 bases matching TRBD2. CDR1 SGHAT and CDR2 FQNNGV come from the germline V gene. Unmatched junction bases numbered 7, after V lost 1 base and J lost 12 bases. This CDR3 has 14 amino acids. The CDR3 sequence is CASSLGGSGRVQFF. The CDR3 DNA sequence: TGTGCCAGCAGCTTAGGGGGTAGCGGGAGAGTGCAGTTCTTC.

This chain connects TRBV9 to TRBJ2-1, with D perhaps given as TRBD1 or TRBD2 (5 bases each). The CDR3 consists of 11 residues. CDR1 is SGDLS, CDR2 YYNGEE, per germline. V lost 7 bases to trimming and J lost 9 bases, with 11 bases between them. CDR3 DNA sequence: TGTGCCAGCGGGGGTCAGGTTGAGCAGTTCTTC. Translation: CASGGQVEQFF.

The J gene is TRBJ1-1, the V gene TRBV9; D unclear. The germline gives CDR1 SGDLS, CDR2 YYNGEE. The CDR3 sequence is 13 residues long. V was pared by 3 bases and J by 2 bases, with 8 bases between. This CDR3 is CASSARLNTEAFF. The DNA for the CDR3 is TGTGCCAGCAGCGCAAGACTAAACACTGAAGCTTTCTTT.

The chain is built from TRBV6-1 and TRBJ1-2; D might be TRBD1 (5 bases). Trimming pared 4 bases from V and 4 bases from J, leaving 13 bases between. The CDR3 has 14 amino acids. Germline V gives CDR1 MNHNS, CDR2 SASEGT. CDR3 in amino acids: CASSGRGGFYGYTF. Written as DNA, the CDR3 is TGTGCCAGCAGTGGGAGGGGCGGCTTCTATGGCTACACCTTC.

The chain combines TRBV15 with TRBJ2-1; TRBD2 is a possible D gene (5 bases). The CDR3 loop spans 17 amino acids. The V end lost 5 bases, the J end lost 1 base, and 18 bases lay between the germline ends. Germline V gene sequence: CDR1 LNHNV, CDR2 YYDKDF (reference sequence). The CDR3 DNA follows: TGTGCCACCAGCGGACTGTGGGTCTCTTTTTCCTACAATGAGCAGTTCTTC. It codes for CATSGLWVSFSYNEQFF.

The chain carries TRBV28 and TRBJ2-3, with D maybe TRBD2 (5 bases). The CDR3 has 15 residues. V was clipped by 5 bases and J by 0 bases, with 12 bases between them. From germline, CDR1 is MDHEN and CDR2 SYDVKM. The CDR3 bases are TGTGCCAGCAGTCCAGGACGGGAAAGCACAGATACGCAGTATTTT. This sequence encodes CASSPGRESTDTQYF.

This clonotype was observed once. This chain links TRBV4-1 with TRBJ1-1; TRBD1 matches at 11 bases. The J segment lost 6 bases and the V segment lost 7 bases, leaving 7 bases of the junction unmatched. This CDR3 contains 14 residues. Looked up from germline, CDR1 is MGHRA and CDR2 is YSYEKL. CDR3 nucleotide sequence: TGCGCCAGCACCAGGGGGACAGGGGGGTCTGAAGCTTTCTTT. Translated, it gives CASTRGTGGSEAFF.

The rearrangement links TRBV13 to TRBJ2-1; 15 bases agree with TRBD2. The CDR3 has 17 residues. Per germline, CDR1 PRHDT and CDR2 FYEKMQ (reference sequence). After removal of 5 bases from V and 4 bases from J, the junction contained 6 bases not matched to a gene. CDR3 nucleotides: TGTGCCAGCAGCCTGCGGACTAGCGGGAGGGCGTACAATGAGCAGTTCTTC. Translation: CASSLRTSGRAYNEQFF.

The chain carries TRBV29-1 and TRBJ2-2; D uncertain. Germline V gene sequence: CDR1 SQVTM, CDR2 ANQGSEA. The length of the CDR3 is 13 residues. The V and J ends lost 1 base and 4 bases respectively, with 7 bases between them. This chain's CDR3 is CSVEVSRTGELFF. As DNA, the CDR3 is TGCAGCGTTGAAGTTTCGCGCACCGGGGAGCTGTTTTTT.

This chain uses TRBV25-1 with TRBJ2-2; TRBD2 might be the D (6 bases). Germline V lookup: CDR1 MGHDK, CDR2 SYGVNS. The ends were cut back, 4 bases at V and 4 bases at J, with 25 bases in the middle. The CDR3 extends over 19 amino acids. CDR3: CASSGPKGRGGTVTGELFF. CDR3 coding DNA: TGTGCCAGCAGTGGCCCTAAGGGAAGAGGCGGGACGGTCACCGGGGAGCTGTTTTTT.

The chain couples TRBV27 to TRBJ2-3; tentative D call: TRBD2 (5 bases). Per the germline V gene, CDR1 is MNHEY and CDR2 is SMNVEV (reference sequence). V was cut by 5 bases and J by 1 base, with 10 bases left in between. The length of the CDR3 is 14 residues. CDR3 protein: CASSPVRGTDTQYF. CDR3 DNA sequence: TGTGCCAGCAGTCCGGTGAGGGGCACAGATACGCAGTATTTT.

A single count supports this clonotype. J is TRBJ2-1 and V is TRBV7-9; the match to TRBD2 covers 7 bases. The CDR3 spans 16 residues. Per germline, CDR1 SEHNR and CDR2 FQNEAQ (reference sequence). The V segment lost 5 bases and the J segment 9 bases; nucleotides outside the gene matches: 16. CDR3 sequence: CASSPELATVHIEQFF. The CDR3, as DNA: TGTGCCAGCAGCCCGGAACTAGCGACTGTACATATTGAGCAGTTCTTC.